The 12 T cell receptor beta chains presented below share a single source sample, sequenced in a study of OX40 agonist ivuxolimab in advanced cancers. TCRdb's copy holds only in-frame clones and misses some; the assay was immunoSEQ multiplex PCR. The table includes about 93,000 clones, 92% detected once. The sequencing here drew on CD4+ or CD8+ T cells sorted from blood, taken in a trial of the OX40 agonist ivuxolimab. The source is an adult with an advanced solid tumor such as melanoma, head and neck, liver or kidney cancer.

This chain uses TRBV30 with TRBJ2-5; no clear D. The CDR3 sequence is 12 residues long. Germline V lookup: CDR1 GTSNPN, CDR2 SVGIG (reference sequence). The CDR3 reads CAIDKVGETQYF. CDR3 sequence (DNA): TGTGCTATCGATAAGGTCGGGGAGACCCAGTACTTC.

J is TRBJ2-7 and V is TRBV5-1; the D call may be TRBD1 or TRBD2 (6 bases each). The germline CDR1 and CDR2 sequences are SGHRS and YFSETQ. V shed 1 base and J shed 4 bases, with 15 bases lying between them. The CDR3 extends over 15 amino acids. The CDR3 nucleotides read TGCGCCAGCAGCTTGACACGGGGGCGACCTTACGAGCAGTACTTC. Its translation is CASSLTRGRPYEQYF.

The V gene is TRBV5-5, the J gene TRBJ1-2, with 8 bases matching TRBD1. CDR1 SGHKS and CDR2 YYEKEE come from the germline V gene (reference sequence). The J segment lost 8 bases and the V segment lost 5 bases, leaving 17 bases of the junction unmatched. The CDR3 totals 16 residues. This CDR3 reads CASSPLGTGESRGYTF. The CDR3 bases are TGTGCCAGCAGTCCTTTAGGGACAGGAGAGTCTAGGGGCTACACCTTC.

The chain combines TRBV7-3 with TRBJ1-1, with 11 bases identical to TRBD1. This CDR3 comprises 16 residues. The junction had 7 bases not matched to a gene; V was cut back by 4 bases and J by 3 bases. Germline V gene sequence: CDR1 SGHTA, CDR2 FQGTGA. CDR3 nucleotides: TGTGCCAGCAGCTCCGGCCCGGACAGGGGGCACACTGAAGCTTTCTTT. Translated: CASSSGPDRGHTEAFF.

The chain employs TRBV6-1 and TRBJ1-4; D gene ambiguous. CDR1 and CDR2 from the germline V gene are MNHNS and SASEGT. The CDR3 spans 12 residues. The V gene lost 8 bases and the J gene lost 4 bases, with 8 bases spanning the gap. CDR3 region: CASDPGNEKLFF. Here the CDR3 DNA reads TGTGCCAGCGACCCGGGTAATGAAAAACTGTTTTTT.

The rearrangement joins TRBV5-4 to TRBJ2-2; D is undetermined. Trimming stripped 1 base from V and 3 bases from J, with 10 bases between. CDR1 and CDR2 (germline): SGHNT, YYREEE (reference sequence). The CDR3 contains 15 residues. CDR3 DNA sequence: TGTGCCAGCAGCTTGTCCGTAGGTGACACCGGGGAGCTGTTTTTT. The encoded protein is CASSLSVGDTGELFF.

This clone was observed a single time. The chain couples TRBV5-1 to TRBJ1-1, with unresolved D. Trimming removed 0 bases from V and 4 bases from J, with 7 bases in between. Germline CDR1 is SGHRS and CDR2 is YFSETQ. This CDR3 is 13 amino acids long. The CDR3 sequence is CASSLVAGTEAFF. CDR3 in DNA: TGCGCCAGCAGCTTGGTAGCGGGCACTGAAGCTTTCTTT. Filled out from reference TRBV5-1 and TRBJ1-1, the complete variable domain reads KAGVTQTPRYLIKTRGQQVTLSCSPISGHRSVSWYQQTPGQGLQFLFEYFSETQRNKGNFPGRFSGRQFSNSRSEMNVSTLELGDSALYLCASSLVAGTEAFFGQGTRLTVV.

The CDR3 bases are TGTGCCAGCAGCTCCCTTCCGGGACTAGCGCCCAATGAGCAGTTCTTC. Its translation: CASSSLPGLAPNEQFF. The chain joins TRBV7-3 to TRBJ2-1, with 10 bases lining up with TRBD2. The J segment lost 6 bases and the V segment lost 4 bases, leaving 9 bases of the junction unmatched. CDR3 length equals 16 residues. Looked up from germline, CDR1 is SGHTA and CDR2 is FQGTGA.

This clone appeared once. The chain is built from TRBV5-6 and TRBJ2-7, with D perhaps TRBD1 (7 bases). V was pared by 1 base and J by 0 bases, with 14 bases between. CDR3 length: 16 amino acids. CDR1 and CDR2 from the germline V gene are SGHDT and YYEEEE. DNA of the CDR3: TGTGCCAGCAGCTTGTTCCCAGGGGGGCTCTCCTACGAGCAGTACTTC. Translating it yields CASSLFPGGLSYEQYF.

This chain connects TRBV5-6 to TRBJ1-1, with D possibly TRBD1 on 6 matching bases. Germline V CDR1 and CDR2: SGHDT, YYEEEE. CDR3 size: 14 residues. V lost 4 bases and J 5 bases, leaving 15 bases between the germline ends. The CDR3 DNA reads as TGTGCCAGCAGCGCCGGGACATTGGGGACTGAAGCTTTCTTT. Encoded protein: CASSAGTLGTEAFF.

The rearrangement joins TRBV11-2 to TRBJ2-3; 9 nucleotides align to TRBD2. This CDR3 is 17 amino acids long. Germline V gene lookup returns CDR1 SGHAT and CDR2 FQNNGV. The ends lost 5 bases at V and 4 bases at J; junction bases unmatched: 13. CDR3 region: CASSRPFGREGADTQYF. The CDR3 coding sequence is TGTGCCAGCAGCCGCCCGTTTGGGCGGGAGGGCGCAGATACGCAGTATTTT.

The chain links TRBV6-1 to TRBJ2-5; D possibly corresponds to TRBD1 (5 bases). In germline, CDR1 is MNHNS, CDR2 SASEGT. The CDR3 consists of 14 residues. V was pared by 2 bases and J by 3 bases, with 10 bases between. The CDR3 DNA reads TGTGCCAGCAGTGAAAATTCAGGGAAAGAGACCCAGTACTTC. It yields the protein CASSENSGKETQYF.